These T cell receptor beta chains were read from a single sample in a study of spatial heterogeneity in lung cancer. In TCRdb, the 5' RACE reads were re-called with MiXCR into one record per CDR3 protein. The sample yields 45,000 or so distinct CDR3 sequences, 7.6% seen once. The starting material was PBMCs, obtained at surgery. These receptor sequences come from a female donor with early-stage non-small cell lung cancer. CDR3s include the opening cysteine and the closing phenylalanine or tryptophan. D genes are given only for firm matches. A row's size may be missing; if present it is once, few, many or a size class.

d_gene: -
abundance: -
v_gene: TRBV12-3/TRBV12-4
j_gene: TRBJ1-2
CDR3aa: CASKRDTNYGHTF
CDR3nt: TGTGCCAGCAAACGGGACACCAACTATGGCCACACCTTC

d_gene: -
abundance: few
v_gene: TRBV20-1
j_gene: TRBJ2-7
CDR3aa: CSATGRNYERYF
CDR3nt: TGCAGTGCGACGGGACGGAACTACGAGCGGTACTTC

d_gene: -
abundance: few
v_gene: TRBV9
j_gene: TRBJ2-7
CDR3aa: CASSQRVSSYEQYF
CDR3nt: TGTGCCAGCAGCCAACGGGTGAGCTCCTACGAGCAGTACTTC

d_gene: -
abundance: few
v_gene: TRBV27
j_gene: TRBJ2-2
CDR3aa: CASSFLTSTGGELFF
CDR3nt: TGTGCCAGCAGTTTTCTTACATCCACGGGCGGGGAGCTGTTTTTT

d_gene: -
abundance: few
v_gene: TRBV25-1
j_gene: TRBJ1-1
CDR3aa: CASSDRTHTEAFF
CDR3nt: TGTGCCAGCAGTGACAGGACCCACACTGAAGCTTTCTTT

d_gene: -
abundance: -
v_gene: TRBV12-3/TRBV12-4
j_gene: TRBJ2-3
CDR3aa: CASSLALPVGTDTQYF
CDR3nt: TGTGCCAGCAGTTTAGCGCTGCCGGTAGGGACAGATACGCAGTATTTT

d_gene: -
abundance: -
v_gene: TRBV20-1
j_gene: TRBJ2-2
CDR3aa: CSARGPRGTGELFF
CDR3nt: TGCAGTGCGCGGGGACCGAGGGGCACCGGGGAGCTGTTTTTT

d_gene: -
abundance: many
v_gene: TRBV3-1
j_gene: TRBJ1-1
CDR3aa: CASSQEITGREAFF
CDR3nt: TGTGCCAGCAGCCAAGAGATCACAGGCCGGGAAGCTTTCTTT

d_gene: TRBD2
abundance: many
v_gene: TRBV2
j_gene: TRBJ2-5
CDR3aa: CASSEISGGAQETQYF
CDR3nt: TGTGCCAGCAGTGAAATAAGCGGGGGGGCCCAAGAGACCCAGTACTTC

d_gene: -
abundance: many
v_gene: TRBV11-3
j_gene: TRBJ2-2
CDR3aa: CASSPYDRPGELFF
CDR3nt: TGTGCCAGCAGCCCGTACGATCGACCCGGGGAGCTGTTTTTT

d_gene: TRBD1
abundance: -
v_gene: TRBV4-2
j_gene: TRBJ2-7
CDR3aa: CASSQRGQGKDEQYF
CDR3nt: TGTGCCAGCAGCCAAAGGGGACAGGGGAAGGACGAGCAGTACTTC

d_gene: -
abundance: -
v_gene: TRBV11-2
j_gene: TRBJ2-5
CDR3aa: CASSYLRAPNTQYF
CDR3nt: TGTGCCAGCAGCTACCTCCGGGCCCCAAATACCCAGTACTTC

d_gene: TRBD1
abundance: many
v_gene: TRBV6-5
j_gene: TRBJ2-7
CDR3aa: CASRGQTYEQYF
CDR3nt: TGTGCCAGCAGGGGACAGACCTACGAGCAGTACTTC

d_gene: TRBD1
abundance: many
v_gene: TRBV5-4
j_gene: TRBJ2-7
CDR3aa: CASSSGQAPSYEQYF
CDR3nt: TGTGCCAGCAGCTCAGGACAGGCCCCCTCCTACGAGCAGTACTTC

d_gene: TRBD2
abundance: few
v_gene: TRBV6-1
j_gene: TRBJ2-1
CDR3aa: CASSEALGGTSGYNEQFF
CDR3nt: TGTGCCAGCAGTGAAGCGCTTGGTGGGACTAGCGGTTACAATGAGCAGTTCTTC

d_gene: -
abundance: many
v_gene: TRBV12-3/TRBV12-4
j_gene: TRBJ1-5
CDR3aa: CASSLGPGRVDQPQHF
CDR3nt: TGTGCCAGCAGTTTAGGGCCGGGACGGGTGGATCAGCCCCAGCATTTT

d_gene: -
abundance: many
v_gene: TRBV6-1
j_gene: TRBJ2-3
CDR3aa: CASSQGGLATDTQYF
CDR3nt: TGCGCCAGCAGCCAAGGGGGTCTAGCCACAGATACGCAGTATTTT

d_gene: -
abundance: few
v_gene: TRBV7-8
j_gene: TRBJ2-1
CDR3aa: CASSSEVRYSSYNEQFF
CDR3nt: TGTGCCAGCAGCTCAGAAGTCAGATATAGCTCCTACAATGAGCAGTTCTTC

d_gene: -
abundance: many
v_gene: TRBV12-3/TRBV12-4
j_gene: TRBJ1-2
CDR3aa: CASSLAGNGYTF
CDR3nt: TGTGCCAGCAGTTTAGCAGGGAATGGCTACACCTTC

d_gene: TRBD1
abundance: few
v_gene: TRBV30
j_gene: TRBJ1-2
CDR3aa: CAGTLPGQFTANYGYTF
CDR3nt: TGTGCCGGTACCTTGCCGGGACAGTTTACCGCTAACTATGGCTACACCTTC

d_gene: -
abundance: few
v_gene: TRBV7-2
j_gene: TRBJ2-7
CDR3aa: CASSFRVMANEQYF
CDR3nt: TGTGCCAGCAGCTTTCGGGTTATGGCCAACGAGCAGTACTTC

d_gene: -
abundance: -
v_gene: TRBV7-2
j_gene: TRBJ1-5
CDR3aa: CASSLTNQPQHF
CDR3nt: TGTGCCAGCAGCTTAACCAATCAGCCCCAGCATTTT

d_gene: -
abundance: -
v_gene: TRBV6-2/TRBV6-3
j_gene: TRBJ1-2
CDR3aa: CASGYSAGGYTF
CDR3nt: TGTGCCAGCGGTTACTCAGCAGGTGGCTACACCTTC

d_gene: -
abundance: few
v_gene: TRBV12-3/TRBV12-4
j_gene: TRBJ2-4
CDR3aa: CACHREENIQYF
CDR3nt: TGTGCCTGCCACAGGGAGGAGAACATTCAGTACTTC

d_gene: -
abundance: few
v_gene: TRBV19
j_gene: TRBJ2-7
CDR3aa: CASSTLTESSYEQYF
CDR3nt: TGTGCCAGTAGTACCCTGACAGAAAGCTCCTACGAGCAGTACTTC

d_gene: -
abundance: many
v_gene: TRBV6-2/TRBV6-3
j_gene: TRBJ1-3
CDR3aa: CASSYGRNSGNTIYF
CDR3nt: TGTGCCAGCAGTTACGGCCGGAACTCTGGAAACACCATATATTTT

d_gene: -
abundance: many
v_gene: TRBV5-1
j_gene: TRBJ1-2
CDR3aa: CASSSGGANYGYTF
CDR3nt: TGCGCCAGCAGCTCGGGTGGGGCTAACTATGGCTACACCTTC

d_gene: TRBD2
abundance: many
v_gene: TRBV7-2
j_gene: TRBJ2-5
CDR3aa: CASSLVAGGRETQYF
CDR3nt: TGTGCCAGCAGCTTAGTCGCGGGGGGGAGAGAGACCCAGTACTTC

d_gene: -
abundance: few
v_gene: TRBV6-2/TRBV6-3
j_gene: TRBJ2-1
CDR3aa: CASSWVGYEQFF
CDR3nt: TGTGCCAGCAGTTGGGTTGGTTATGAGCAGTTCTTC

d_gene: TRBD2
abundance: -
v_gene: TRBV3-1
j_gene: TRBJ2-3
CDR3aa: CASSLLGLARSTSDTQYF
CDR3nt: TGTGCCAGCAGCCTATTAGGACTAGCTAGGTCCACATCAGATACGCAGTATTTT

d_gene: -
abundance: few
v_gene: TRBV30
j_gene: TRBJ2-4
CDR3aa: CAWSSTPEIQYF
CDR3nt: TGTGCCTGGAGCTCAACGCCGGAGATTCAGTACTTC

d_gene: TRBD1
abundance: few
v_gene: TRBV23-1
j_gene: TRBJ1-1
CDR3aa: CASSPTGVGAEAFF
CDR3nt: TGCGCCAGCAGTCCAACAGGGGTTGGGGCTGAAGCTTTCTTT

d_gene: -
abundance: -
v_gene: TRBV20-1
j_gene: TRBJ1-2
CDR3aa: CSARNRLQVDGYTF
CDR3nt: TGCAGTGCTAGAAACAGACTTCAAGTTGATGGCTACACCTTC

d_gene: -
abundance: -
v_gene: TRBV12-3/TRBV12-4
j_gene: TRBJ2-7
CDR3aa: CASSLAMTATQYEQYF
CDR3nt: TGTGCCAGCAGTTTAGCGATGACAGCGACCCAATACGAGCAGTACTTC

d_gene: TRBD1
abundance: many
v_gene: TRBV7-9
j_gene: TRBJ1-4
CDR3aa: CASSNRQGGKLFF
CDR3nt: TGTGCCAGCTCAAATCGACAGGGCGGAAAACTGTTTTTT

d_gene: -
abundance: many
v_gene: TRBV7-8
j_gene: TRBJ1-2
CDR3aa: CASSLADSLYGYTF
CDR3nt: TGTGCCAGCAGCTTAGCGGACAGCCTCTATGGCTACACCTTC

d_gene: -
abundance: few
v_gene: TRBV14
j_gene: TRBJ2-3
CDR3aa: CASSQGIDPSTDTQYF
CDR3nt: TGTGCCAGCAGCCAAGGTATTGACCCTAGCACAGATACGCAGTATTTT

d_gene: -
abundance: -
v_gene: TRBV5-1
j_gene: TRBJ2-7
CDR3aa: CASSLDRDGYEQYF
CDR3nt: TGCGCCAGCAGCTTGGACAGGGATGGGTACGAGCAGTACTTC

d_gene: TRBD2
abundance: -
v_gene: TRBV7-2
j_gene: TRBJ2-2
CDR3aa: CASRHAGRGAYNTGELFF
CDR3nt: TGTGCCAGCAGACACGCCGGGCGGGGGGCGTACAACACCGGGGAGCTGTTTTTT

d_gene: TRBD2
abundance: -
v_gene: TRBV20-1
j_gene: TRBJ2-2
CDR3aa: CSTTGRPGGPGELFF
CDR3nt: TGCAGTACTACCGGCCGGCCGGGGGGGCCCGGGGAGCTGTTTTTT

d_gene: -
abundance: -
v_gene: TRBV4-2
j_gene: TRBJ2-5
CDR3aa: CASSQDPRSQETQYF
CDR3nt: TGTGCCAGCAGCCAAGATCCCAGGTCCCAAGAGACCCAGTACTTC

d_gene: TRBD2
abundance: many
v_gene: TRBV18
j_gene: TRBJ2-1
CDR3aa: CASSPSGGGNEQFF
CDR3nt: TGTGCCAGCTCACCCAGCGGGGGGGGCAATGAGCAGTTCTTC

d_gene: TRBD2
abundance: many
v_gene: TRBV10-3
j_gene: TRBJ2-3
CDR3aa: CAGRDDSSGGADTQYF
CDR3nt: TGTGCCGGCCGCGATGATTCTAGCGGTGGTGCAGATACGCAGTATTTT

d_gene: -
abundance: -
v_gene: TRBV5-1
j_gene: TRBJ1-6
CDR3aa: CASSQPGTNSPLHF
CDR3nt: TGCGCCAGCAGCCAACCGGGCACTAATTCACCCCTCCACTTT

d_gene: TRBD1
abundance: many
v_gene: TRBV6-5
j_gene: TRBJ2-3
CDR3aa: CASSSPGQSTDTQYF
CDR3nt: TGTGCCAGCAGTTCTCCGGGACAGAGCACAGATACGCAGTATTTT

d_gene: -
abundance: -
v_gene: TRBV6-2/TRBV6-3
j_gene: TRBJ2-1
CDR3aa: CASSYSNNEQFF
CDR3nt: TGTGCCAGCAGTTATAGCAACAATGAGCAGTTCTTC

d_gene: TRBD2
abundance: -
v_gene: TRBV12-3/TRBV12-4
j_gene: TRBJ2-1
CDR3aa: CASSLGLASNEQFF
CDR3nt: TGTGCCAGCAGTCTGGGACTAGCGAGCAATGAGCAGTTCTTC

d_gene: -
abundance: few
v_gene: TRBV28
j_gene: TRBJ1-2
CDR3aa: CASSLIGANYGYTF
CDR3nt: TGTGCCAGCAGTTTAATCGGGGCTAACTATGGCTACACCTTC

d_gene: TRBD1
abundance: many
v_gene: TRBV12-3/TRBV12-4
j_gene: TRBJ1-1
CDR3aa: CASSLGSGQGRTEAFF
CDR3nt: TGTGCCAGCAGTTTAGGGTCAGGACAGGGCCGGACTGAAGCTTTCTTT

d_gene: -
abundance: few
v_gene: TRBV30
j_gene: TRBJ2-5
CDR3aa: CAWSVRWGSEGETQYF
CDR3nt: TGTGCCTGGAGTGTACGTTGGGGGAGTGAGGGAGAGACCCAGTACTTC

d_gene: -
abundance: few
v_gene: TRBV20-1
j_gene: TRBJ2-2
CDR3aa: CSASRGGAGTGELFF
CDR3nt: TGCAGTGCTAGTCGTGGGGGGGCAGGCACCGGGGAGCTGTTTTTT

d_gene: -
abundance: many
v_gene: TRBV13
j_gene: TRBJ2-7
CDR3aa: CASSFGRTWRQDF
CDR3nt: TGTGCCAGCAGCTTCGGTCGGACGTGGCGGCAGGACTTC